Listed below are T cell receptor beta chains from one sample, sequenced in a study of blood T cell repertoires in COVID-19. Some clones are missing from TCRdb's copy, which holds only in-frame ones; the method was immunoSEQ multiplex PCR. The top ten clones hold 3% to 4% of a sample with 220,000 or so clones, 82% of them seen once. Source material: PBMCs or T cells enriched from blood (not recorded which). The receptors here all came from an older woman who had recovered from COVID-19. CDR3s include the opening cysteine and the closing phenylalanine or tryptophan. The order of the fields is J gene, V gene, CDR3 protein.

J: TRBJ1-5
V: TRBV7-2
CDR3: CASSSPDRADQPQHF

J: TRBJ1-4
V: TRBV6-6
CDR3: CASSYFSGATNEKLFF

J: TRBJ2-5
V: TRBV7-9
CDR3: CASSQQGLRGIGETQYF

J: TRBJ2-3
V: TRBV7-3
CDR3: CASSVQPIRTDTQYF

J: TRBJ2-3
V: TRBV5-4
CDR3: CASSFGLYRDTDTQYF

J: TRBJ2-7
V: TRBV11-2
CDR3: CASSLVWGQYEQYF

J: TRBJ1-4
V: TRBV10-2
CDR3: CASSEQGTNEKLFF

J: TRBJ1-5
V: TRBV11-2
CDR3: CASSLALNQPQHF

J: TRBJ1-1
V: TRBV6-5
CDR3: CASSYEAKRANTEAFF

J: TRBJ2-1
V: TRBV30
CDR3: CAWSLSLSGQGYNEQFF

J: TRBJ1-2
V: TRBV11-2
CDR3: CASSFGGTGSTMNYGYTF

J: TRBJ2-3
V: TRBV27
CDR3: CATYPWRVDPDTQYF

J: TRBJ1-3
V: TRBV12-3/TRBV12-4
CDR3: CASSFFGNTIYF

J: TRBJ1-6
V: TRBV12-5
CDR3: CASGLRQGNSPLHF

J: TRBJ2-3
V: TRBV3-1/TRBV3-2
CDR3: CASSQDAGADTQYF

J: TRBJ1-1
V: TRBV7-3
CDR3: CASSLLGGTVNTEAFF

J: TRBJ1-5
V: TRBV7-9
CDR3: CASSRTSNQPQHF

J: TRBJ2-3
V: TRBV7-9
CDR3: CASSLSMGAPPFGTQYF

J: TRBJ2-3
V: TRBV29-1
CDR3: CSARTGGADTQYF

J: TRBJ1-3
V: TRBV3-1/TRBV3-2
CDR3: CASSQVIRNTIYF

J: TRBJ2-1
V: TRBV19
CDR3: CASVRDSFSYNEQFF

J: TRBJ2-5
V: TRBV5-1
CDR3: CASSLLAGRQETQYF

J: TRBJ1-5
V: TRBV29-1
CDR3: CSVVGTGEGQPQHF

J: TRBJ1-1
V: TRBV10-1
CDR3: CASSDPGQMNTEAFF

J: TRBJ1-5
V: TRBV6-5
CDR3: CARGTGERQPQHF

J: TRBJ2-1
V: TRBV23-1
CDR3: CASSQQGFYNEQFF

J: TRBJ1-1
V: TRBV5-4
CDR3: CASSATGTGESAFF

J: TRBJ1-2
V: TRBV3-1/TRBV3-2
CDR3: CASSPYGGANYGYTF

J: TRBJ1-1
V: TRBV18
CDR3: CASSPGTFITEAFF

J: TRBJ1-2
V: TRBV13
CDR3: CASSPGGTFYGYTF

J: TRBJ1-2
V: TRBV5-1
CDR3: CASSFGQGEFRGYTF

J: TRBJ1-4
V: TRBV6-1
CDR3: CASSEIIAGIGREKLFF

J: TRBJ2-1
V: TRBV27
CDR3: CASSLSLGTGGIF

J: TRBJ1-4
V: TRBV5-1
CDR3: CASSTRQDPNEKLFF

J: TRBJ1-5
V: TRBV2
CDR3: CASTDRGQDQPQHF

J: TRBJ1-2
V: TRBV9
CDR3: CASSVGQANPGGGYTF

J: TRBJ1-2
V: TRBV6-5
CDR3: CASSYSEGSGYTF

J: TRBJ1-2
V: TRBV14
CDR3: CASSQDYTGGYTF

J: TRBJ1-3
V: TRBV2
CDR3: CASIPDRPGNTIYF

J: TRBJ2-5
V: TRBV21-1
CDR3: CASSKINREETQYF

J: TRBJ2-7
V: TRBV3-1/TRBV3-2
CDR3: CASSQASGRPLEQYF

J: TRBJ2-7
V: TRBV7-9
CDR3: CASSSSGSYEQYF

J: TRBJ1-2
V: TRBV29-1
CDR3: CSVREAAGYGYTF

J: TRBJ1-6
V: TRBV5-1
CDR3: CASSFGDSTNYSPLHF

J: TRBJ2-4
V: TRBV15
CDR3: CATSRDSGGGNIQYF

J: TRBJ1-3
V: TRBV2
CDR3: CASSRDRSSGNTIYF

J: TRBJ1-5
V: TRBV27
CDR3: CASSRKRTGLQPQHF

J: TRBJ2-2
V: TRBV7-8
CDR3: CASSLAQTSGNTGELFF

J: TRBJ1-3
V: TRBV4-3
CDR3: CASSQEAGVNTIYF

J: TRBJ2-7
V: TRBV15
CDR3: CATSMEDAYEQYF

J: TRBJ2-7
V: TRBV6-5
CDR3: CASSLGGGASYEQYF

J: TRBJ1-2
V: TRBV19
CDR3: CASSWGQGVINGYTF

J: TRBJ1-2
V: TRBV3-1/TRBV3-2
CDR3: CASSHSGTENYGYTF